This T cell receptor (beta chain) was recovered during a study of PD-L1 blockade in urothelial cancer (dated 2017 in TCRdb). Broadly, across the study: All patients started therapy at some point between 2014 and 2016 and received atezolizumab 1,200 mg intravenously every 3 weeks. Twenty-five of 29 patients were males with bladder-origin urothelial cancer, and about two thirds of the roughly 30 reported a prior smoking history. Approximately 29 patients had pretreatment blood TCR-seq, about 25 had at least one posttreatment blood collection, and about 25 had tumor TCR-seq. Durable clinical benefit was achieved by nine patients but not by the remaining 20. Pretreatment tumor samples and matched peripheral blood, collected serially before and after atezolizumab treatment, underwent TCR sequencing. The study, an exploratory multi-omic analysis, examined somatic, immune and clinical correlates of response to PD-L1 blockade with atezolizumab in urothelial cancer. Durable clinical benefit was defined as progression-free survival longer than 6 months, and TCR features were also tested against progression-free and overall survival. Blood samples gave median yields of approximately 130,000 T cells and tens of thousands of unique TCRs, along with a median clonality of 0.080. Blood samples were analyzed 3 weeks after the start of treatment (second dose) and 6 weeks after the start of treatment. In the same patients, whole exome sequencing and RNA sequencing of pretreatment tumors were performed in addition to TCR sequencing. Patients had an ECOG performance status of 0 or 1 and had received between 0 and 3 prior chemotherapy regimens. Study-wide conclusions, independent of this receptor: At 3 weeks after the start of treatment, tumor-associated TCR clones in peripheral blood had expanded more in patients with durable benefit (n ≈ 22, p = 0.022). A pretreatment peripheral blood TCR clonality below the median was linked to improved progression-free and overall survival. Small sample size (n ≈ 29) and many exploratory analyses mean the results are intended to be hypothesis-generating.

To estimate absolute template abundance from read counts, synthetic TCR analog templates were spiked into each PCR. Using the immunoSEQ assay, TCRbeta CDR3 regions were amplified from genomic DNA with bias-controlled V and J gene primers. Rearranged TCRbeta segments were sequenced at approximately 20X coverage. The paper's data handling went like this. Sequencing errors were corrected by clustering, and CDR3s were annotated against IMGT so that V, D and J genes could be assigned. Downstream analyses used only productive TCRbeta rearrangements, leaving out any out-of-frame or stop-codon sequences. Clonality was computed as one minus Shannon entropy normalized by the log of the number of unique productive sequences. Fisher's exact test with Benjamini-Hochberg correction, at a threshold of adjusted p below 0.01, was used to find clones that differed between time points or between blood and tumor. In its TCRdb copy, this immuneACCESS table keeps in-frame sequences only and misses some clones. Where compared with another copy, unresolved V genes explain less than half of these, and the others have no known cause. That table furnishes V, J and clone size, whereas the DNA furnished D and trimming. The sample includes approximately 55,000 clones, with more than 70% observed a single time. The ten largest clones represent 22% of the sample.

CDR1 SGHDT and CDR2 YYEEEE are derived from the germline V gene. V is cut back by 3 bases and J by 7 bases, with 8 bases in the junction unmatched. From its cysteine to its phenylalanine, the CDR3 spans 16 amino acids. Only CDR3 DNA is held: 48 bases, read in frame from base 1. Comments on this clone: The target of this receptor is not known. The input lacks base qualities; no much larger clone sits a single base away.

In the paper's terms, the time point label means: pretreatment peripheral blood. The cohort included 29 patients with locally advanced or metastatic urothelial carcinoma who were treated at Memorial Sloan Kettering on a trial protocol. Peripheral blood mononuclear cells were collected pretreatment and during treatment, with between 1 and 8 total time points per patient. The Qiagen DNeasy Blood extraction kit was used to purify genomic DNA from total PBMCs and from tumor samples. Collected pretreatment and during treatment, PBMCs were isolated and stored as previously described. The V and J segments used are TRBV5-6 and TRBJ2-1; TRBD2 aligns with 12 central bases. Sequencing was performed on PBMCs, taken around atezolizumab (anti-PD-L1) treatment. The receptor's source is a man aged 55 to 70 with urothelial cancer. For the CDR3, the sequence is CASSSWGLAGANEQFF. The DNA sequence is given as TGTGCCAGCAGCTCATGGGGACTAGCGGGTGCGAATGAGCAGTTCTTC. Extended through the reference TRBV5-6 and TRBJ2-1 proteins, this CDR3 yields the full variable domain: DAGVTQSPTHLIKTRGQQVTLRCSPKSGHDTVSWYQQALGQGPQFIFQYYEEEERQRGNFPDRFSGHQFPNYSSELNVNALLLGDSALYLCASSSWGLAGANEQFFGPGTRLTVL.